This is a list of T cell receptor beta chains from one sample in a study of blood T cell repertoires in COVID-19. The method was immunoSEQ multiplex PCR; TCRdb's version includes in-frame clones alone and lacks a portion of them. The data show roughly 180,000 clones, roughly 90% seen once. Sequences were obtained from peripheral blood. The receptors stem from an older man with active or convalescent COVID-19. CDR3s include the opening cysteine and the closing phenylalanine or tryptophan. The D gene is left open where the match is weak. Only some rows state a clone size, as once, few, many or a class for expanded clones.

v_call: TRBV5-1; clone_size: .; j_call: TRBJ2-1; d_call: TRBD2; cdr3_length: 15; cdr3_nt: TGCGCCAGCAGTCGGACGACTAGCGGGAACAATGAGCAGTTCTTC; cdr3_aa: CASSRTTSGNNEQFF
v_call: TRBV18; clone_size: .; j_call: TRBJ2-2; d_call: .; cdr3_length: 15; cdr3_nt: TGTGCCAGCTCACCAATCGGGACGAACACCGGGGAGCTGTTTTTT; cdr3_aa: CASSPIGTNTGELFF
v_call: TRBV18; clone_size: .; j_call: TRBJ1-3; d_call: TRBD1; cdr3_length: 15; cdr3_nt: TGTGCCAGCTCACGGGACAGGCCCTCTGGAAACACCATATATTTT; cdr3_aa: CASSRDRPSGNTIYF
v_call: TRBV4-3; clone_size: .; j_call: TRBJ2-3; d_call: .; cdr3_length: 13; cdr3_nt: TGCGCCAGCAGCCAAGGAACGGGAGATACGCAGTATTTT; cdr3_aa: CASSQGTGDTQYF
v_call: TRBV6-2/TRBV6-3; clone_size: .; j_call: TRBJ2-1; d_call: TRBD2; cdr3_length: 16; cdr3_nt: TGTGCCAGCAGTACCTCATTAGCGGGGGAGTACAATGAGCAGTTCTTC; cdr3_aa: CASSTSLAGEYNEQFF
v_call: TRBV18; clone_size: few; j_call: TRBJ1-1; d_call: .; cdr3_length: 13; cdr3_nt: TGTGCCAGCTCACAGGGGATGTACACTGAAGCTTTCTTT; cdr3_aa: CASSQGMYTEAFF
v_call: TRBV2; clone_size: .; j_call: TRBJ1-1; d_call: .; cdr3_length: 13; cdr3_nt: TGTGCCAGCTCCCCGGGGGTGAACACTGAAGCTTTCTTT; cdr3_aa: CASSPGVNTEAFF
v_call: TRBV12-3/TRBV12-4; clone_size: .; j_call: TRBJ2-1; d_call: .; cdr3_length: 11; cdr3_nt: TGTGCCAGCAGTCTTCGGGACTTTCAGTTCTTC; cdr3_aa: CASSLRDFQFF
v_call: TRBV5-1; clone_size: .; j_call: TRBJ1-5; d_call: .; cdr3_length: 15; cdr3_nt: TGCGCCAGCAGCCCGGGTCAGGGTGGCAATCAGCCCCAGCATTTT; cdr3_aa: CASSPGQGGNQPQHF
v_call: TRBV2; clone_size: .; j_call: TRBJ1-1; d_call: TRBD1; cdr3_length: 12; cdr3_nt: TGTGCCAGCAAAGACAGGGGCCCTGAAGCTTTCTTT; cdr3_aa: CASKDRGPEAFF
v_call: TRBV14; clone_size: .; j_call: TRBJ2-1; d_call: TRBD1; cdr3_length: 15; cdr3_nt: TGTGCCAGCACCCGTGGACAGGGTGATTACAATGTGCAGTTCTTC; cdr3_aa: CASTRGQGDYNVQFF
v_call: TRBV19; clone_size: .; j_call: TRBJ1-3; d_call: .; cdr3_length: 16; cdr3_nt: TGTGCCAGTAGTATAGGGCCAGGGGCAGACGGAAACACCATATATTTT; cdr3_aa: CASSIGPGADGNTIYF
v_call: TRBV18; clone_size: .; j_call: TRBJ1-4; d_call: .; cdr3_length: 15; cdr3_nt: TGTGCCAGCTCACCACCGGACAGCGCGAGGGAAAAACTGTTTTTT; cdr3_aa: CASSPPDSAREKLFF
v_call: TRBV12-3/TRBV12-4; clone_size: few; j_call: TRBJ1-1; d_call: TRBD1; cdr3_length: 12; cdr3_nt: TGTGCCAGCAGTTTAAGGGGGCCTGAAGCTTTCTTT; cdr3_aa: CASSLRGPEAFF
v_call: TRBV19; clone_size: .; j_call: TRBJ1-4; d_call: .; cdr3_length: 15; cdr3_nt: TGTGCCAGTAGTATAGTGGCAGCCGGAGGTGAAAAACTGTTTTTT; cdr3_aa: CASSIVAAGGEKLFF
v_call: TRBV11-3; clone_size: .; j_call: TRBJ1-1; d_call: .; cdr3_length: 13; cdr3_nt: TGTGCCAGCAGCTTTCTACCGAACACTGAAGCTTTCTTT; cdr3_aa: CASSFLPNTEAFF
v_call: TRBV19; clone_size: .; j_call: TRBJ2-1; d_call: TRBD2; cdr3_length: 15; cdr3_nt: TGTGCCAGTAGTAGGGGGACTAGCTTCTACAATGAGCAGTTCTTC; cdr3_aa: CASSRGTSFYNEQFF
v_call: TRBV19; clone_size: few; j_call: TRBJ2-1; d_call: TRBD1; cdr3_length: 16; cdr3_nt: TGTGCCAGTAGTATGTCCTGGGACAGGGTCCGGAATGAGCAGTTCTTC; cdr3_aa: CASSMSWDRVRNEQFF
v_call: TRBV18; clone_size: few; j_call: TRBJ2-5; d_call: .; cdr3_length: 14; cdr3_nt: TGTGCCAGCTCACCGGGCTCCGGGGGAGAGACCCAGTACTTC; cdr3_aa: CASSPGSGGETQYF
v_call: TRBV6-5; clone_size: .; j_call: TRBJ1-6; d_call: .; cdr3_length: 14; cdr3_nt: TGTGCCAGCAAATGGGGCAGGGAGGGATCACCCCTCCACTTT; cdr3_aa: CASKWGREGSPLHF
v_call: TRBV28; clone_size: .; j_call: TRBJ2-3; d_call: .; cdr3_length: 12; cdr3_nt: TGTGCCAGCAGTTTAATCGGAGATACGCAGTATTTT; cdr3_aa: CASSLIGDTQYF
v_call: TRBV27; clone_size: .; j_call: TRBJ2-7; d_call: TRBD1; cdr3_length: 15; cdr3_nt: TGTGCCAGCAGTACTCCGGGACAGGGTCGGTACGAGCAGTACTTC; cdr3_aa: CASSTPGQGRYEQYF
v_call: TRBV9; clone_size: .; j_call: TRBJ2-3; d_call: .; cdr3_length: 13; cdr3_nt: TGTGCCAGCAGCATCGAGTTCACAGATACGCAGTATTTT; cdr3_aa: CASSIEFTDTQYF
v_call: TRBV6-5; clone_size: once; j_call: TRBJ1-2; d_call: .; cdr3_length: 14; cdr3_nt: TGTGCCAGCAGCTGGACAGACCGTTCATATGGCTACACCTTC; cdr3_aa: CASSWTDRSYGYTF
v_call: TRBV7-9; clone_size: few; j_call: TRBJ2-1; d_call: TRBD1; cdr3_length: 16; cdr3_nt: TGTGCCAGCAGCCGATCGGACAGGCTGACCTACAATGAGCAGTTCTTC; cdr3_aa: CASSRSDRLTYNEQFF
v_call: TRBV27; clone_size: .; j_call: TRBJ1-5; d_call: .; cdr3_length: 14; cdr3_nt: TGTGCCAGTCGGAGGTCAGGGACAAATCAGCCCCAGCATTTT; cdr3_aa: CASRRSGTNQPQHF
v_call: TRBV5-1; clone_size: .; j_call: TRBJ1-1; d_call: .; cdr3_length: 12; cdr3_nt: TGCGCCAGCAGCTTGTATGACACTGAAGCTTTCTTT; cdr3_aa: CASSLYDTEAFF
v_call: TRBV27; clone_size: .; j_call: TRBJ2-1; d_call: TRBD2; cdr3_length: 15; cdr3_nt: TGTGCCAGCAGGTACACTAGCGGACCCTACAATGAGCAGTTCTTC; cdr3_aa: CASRYTSGPYNEQFF
v_call: TRBV6-2/TRBV6-3; clone_size: .; j_call: TRBJ1-2; d_call: .; cdr3_length: 14; cdr3_nt: TGTGCCAGCAGTTCATACCGATCCAGCTATGGCTACACCTTC; cdr3_aa: CASSSYRSSYGYTF
v_call: TRBV9; clone_size: once; j_call: TRBJ2-4; d_call: TRBD1; cdr3_length: 15; cdr3_nt: TGTGCCAGCAGCCCATTCGAACAGGGGGAAAACATTCAGTACTTC; cdr3_aa: CASSPFEQGENIQYF
v_call: TRBV6-5; clone_size: .; j_call: TRBJ1-1; d_call: TRBD1; cdr3_length: 14; cdr3_nt: TGTGCCAGCAGCAAGGACAGGGGGAACACTGAAGCTTTCTTT; cdr3_aa: CASSKDRGNTEAFF
v_call: TRBV3-1/TRBV3-2; clone_size: .; j_call: TRBJ2-7; d_call: .; cdr3_length: 14; cdr3_nt: TGTGCCAGCAGCCAAATAATCAGCTCCTACGAGCAGTACTTC; cdr3_aa: CASSQIISSYEQYF
v_call: TRBV9; clone_size: .; j_call: TRBJ1-5; d_call: TRBD1; cdr3_length: 15; cdr3_nt: TGTGCCAGCAGCGTAGAAGGGGGCGCGAATCAGCCCCAGCATTTT; cdr3_aa: CASSVEGGANQPQHF
v_call: TRBV7-6; clone_size: .; j_call: TRBJ1-4; d_call: TRBD1; cdr3_length: 15; cdr3_nt: TGTGCCAGCAGCTTGACAGGGCTAGTTAATGAAAAACTGTTTTTT; cdr3_aa: CASSLTGLVNEKLFF
v_call: TRBV11-2; clone_size: .; j_call: TRBJ1-1; d_call: TRBD1; cdr3_length: 18; cdr3_nt: TGTGCCAGCAGCCGCGTGTTTGGTCGCAGGGGGCGCAACGGTGAAGCTTTCTTT; cdr3_aa: CASSRVFGRRGRNGEAFF
v_call: TRBV29-1; clone_size: .; j_call: TRBJ1-5; d_call: TRBD1; cdr3_length: 15; cdr3_nt: TGCAGCGTGGGCCTGACAGGGGGTAGTAATCAGCCCCAGCATTTT; cdr3_aa: CSVGLTGGSNQPQHF
v_call: TRBV2; clone_size: .; j_call: TRBJ1-1; d_call: .; cdr3_length: 13; cdr3_nt: TGTGCCAGCGGCCCCCTCGCTGGCACCGAAGCTTTCTTT; cdr3_aa: CASGPLAGTEAFF
v_call: TRBV5-4; clone_size: once; j_call: TRBJ1-1; d_call: .; cdr3_length: 12; cdr3_nt: TGTGCCAGCAGCTTGGACAGGGATGGCGCTTTCTTT; cdr3_aa: CASSLDRDGAFF
v_call: TRBV5-4; clone_size: .; j_call: TRBJ2-7; d_call: TRBD1; cdr3_length: 16; cdr3_nt: TGTGCCAGCAGCTTGACAGGGACAGGGAACTCCTACGAGCAGTACTTC; cdr3_aa: CASSLTGTGNSYEQYF
v_call: TRBV6-2/TRBV6-3; clone_size: .; j_call: TRBJ1-6; d_call: .; cdr3_length: 13; cdr3_nt: TGTGCCAGCAGTAAGGGGAGGGGCTCACCCCTCCACTTT; cdr3_aa: CASSKGRGSPLHF
v_call: TRBV9; clone_size: .; j_call: TRBJ2-7; d_call: .; cdr3_length: 14; cdr3_nt: TGTGCCAGCAGCGTAGGGTCTGCGAACCACGAGCAGTACTTC; cdr3_aa: CASSVGSANHEQYF
v_call: TRBV6-1; clone_size: .; j_call: TRBJ1-2; d_call: TRBD1; cdr3_length: 15; cdr3_nt: TGTGCCAGCAGTGACCTTCCCGGGACAGGAGGTGGCTACACCTTC; cdr3_aa: CASSDLPGTGGGYTF
v_call: TRBV9; clone_size: .; j_call: TRBJ2-2; d_call: TRBD2; cdr3_length: 16; cdr3_nt: TGTGCCAGCAGCCCCCTGGGAGCGGGGGGTACCGGGGAGCTGTTTTTT; cdr3_aa: CASSPLGAGGTGELFF
v_call: TRBV30; clone_size: few; j_call: TRBJ2-1; d_call: .; cdr3_length: 9; cdr3_nt: TGTGCCTGGGGCCCTCGAGGTTTCTTC; cdr3_aa: CAWGPRGFF
v_call: TRBV28; clone_size: .; j_call: TRBJ1-6; d_call: TRBD1; cdr3_length: 16; cdr3_nt: TGTGCCAGCAGGATTTCACGGGACAGAAATAATTCACCCCTCCACTTT; cdr3_aa: CASRISRDRNNSPLHF
v_call: TRBV30; clone_size: .; j_call: TRBJ1-5; d_call: .; cdr3_length: 14; cdr3_nt: TGTGCCTGGAGTCGGGTCCAAGGCAATCAGCCCCAGCATTTT; cdr3_aa: CAWSRVQGNQPQHF
v_call: TRBV5-4; clone_size: .; j_call: TRBJ2-3; d_call: TRBD2; cdr3_length: 16; cdr3_nt: TGTGCCAGCAGCGGCGGACTAGCGGGGAGCACAGATACGCAGTATTTT; cdr3_aa: CASSGGLAGSTDTQYF
v_call: TRBV5-1; clone_size: once; j_call: TRBJ1-2; d_call: TRBD1; cdr3_length: 17; cdr3_nt: TGCGCCAGCACCGCCCGGGACAGGGGGTCTCCTAACTATGGCTACACCTTC; cdr3_aa: CASTARDRGSPNYGYTF
v_call: TRBV28; clone_size: .; j_call: TRBJ2-7; d_call: TRBD2; cdr3_length: 15; cdr3_nt: TGTGCCAGCAGTTCTAGCGGGGCTCTCCTCCACGAGCAGTACTTC; cdr3_aa: CASSSSGALLHEQYF
v_call: TRBV6-6; clone_size: .; j_call: TRBJ1-4; d_call: .; cdr3_length: 14; cdr3_nt: TGTGCCAGCGCAAAGGCGGCGGCTAGTGAAAAACTGTTTTTT; cdr3_aa: CASAKAAASEKLFF
v_call: TRBV18; clone_size: once; j_call: TRBJ1-2; d_call: TRBD1; cdr3_length: 15; cdr3_nt: TGTGCCAGCTCACCCGGGACAGCTCCTAACTATGGCTACACCTTC; cdr3_aa: CASSPGTAPNYGYTF
v_call: TRBV18; clone_size: .; j_call: TRBJ1-2; d_call: .; cdr3_length: 15; cdr3_nt: TGTGCCAGCTCACCCGACAGAACATCTAACTATGGCTACACCTTC; cdr3_aa: CASSPDRTSNYGYTF
v_call: TRBV18; clone_size: .; j_call: TRBJ2-3; d_call: TRBD2; cdr3_length: 15; cdr3_nt: TGTGCCAGCTCACCACTAGCGGGAGGAACAGATACGCAGTATTTT; cdr3_aa: CASSPLAGGTDTQYF
v_call: TRBV6-5; clone_size: .; j_call: TRBJ1-5; d_call: .; cdr3_length: 14; cdr3_nt: TGTGCCAGCAGCGCACGGGGGGCTGTTCAGCCCCAGCATTTT; cdr3_aa: CASSARGAVQPQHF
v_call: TRBV18; clone_size: .; j_call: TRBJ2-1; d_call: TRBD2; cdr3_length: 17; cdr3_nt: TGTGCCAGCTCACTTCGGACTAGCGGGAGGGCCGACAATGAGCAGTTCTTC; cdr3_aa: CASSLRTSGRADNEQFF
v_call: TRBV19; clone_size: .; j_call: TRBJ1-2; d_call: TRBD1; cdr3_length: 14; cdr3_nt: TGTGCCAGTACCAGTGACAGGGCCCACTATGGCTACACCTTC; cdr3_aa: CASTSDRAHYGYTF